Each of the 23 T cell receptor beta chains below was sequenced from the same sample in a study of blood T cell repertoires in COVID-19. Clones were sequenced by immunoSEQ multiplex PCR, and TCRdb holds only the in-frame ones, with some missing. The table lists some 320,000 clones, approximately 89% of them singletons. The sequenced sample consisted of peripheral blood. These receptors came from a woman aged 45-65 years who had recovered from COVID-19.

J is TRBJ1-4 and V is TRBV5-6; TRBD1 agrees at 9 bases. This CDR3 is built from 14 residues. Per germline, CDR1 SGHDT and CDR2 YYEEEE. V shed 3 bases and J 10 bases; nucleotides not matched to a gene: 7. The CDR3 nucleotides read TGTGCCAGCAGCTGGACAGGGGATCTAGGAAAACTGTTTTTT. Translating gives CASSWTGDLGKLFF.

A few counts support this clone. The chain links TRBV6-2 or TRBV6-3 to TRBJ1-4, with TRBD1 identical over 9 bases. The CDR3 contains 18 residues. From germline, CDR1 is MNHEY and CDR2 SVGEGT. Losses at the gene ends were 6 bases for V and 3 bases for J; bases not matched to a gene: 14. The CDR3 loop reads CASSPLRTGGPANEKLFF. CDR3 coding DNA: TGTGCCAGCAGCCCGTTACGAACAGGGGGCCCGGCTAATGAAAAACTGTTTTTT.

This clone was observed a single time. The chain links TRBV11-2 to TRBJ2-4; TRBD2 might be the D (6 bases). The V gene's germline CDR1 is SGHAT and CDR2 FQNNGV. The V end was cut by 1 base, the J end by 0 bases, with 10 bases between. The CDR3 runs 16 residues. This CDR3 reads CASSLAGVLAKNIQYF. In DNA form, the CDR3 reads TGTGCCAGCAGCTTAGCGGGGGTACTAGCCAAAAACATTCAGTACTTC.

The gene calls are TRBV3-1 (or the pseudogene TRBV3-2) and TRBJ2-1, with D uncertain. V was pared by 1 base and J by 4 bases, with 5 bases between. The germline V gene has CDR1 LGHDT and CDR2 YNNKEL (reference sequence). The CDR3 has 13 amino acids. The CDR3 DNA sequence: TGTGCCAGCAGCCAAGGGCAGTACAATGAGCAGTTCTTC. Translated: CASSQGQYNEQFF.

This clone was recorded once. V is TRBV4-2 and J is TRBJ2-3; TRBD2 aligns across 8 bases. Germline V lookup: CDR1 LGHNA, CDR2 YNFKEQ. V trimming: 0 bases; J trimming: 6 bases; junction bases outside the gene matches: 11. The CDR3 loop spans 17 amino acids. The CDR3 region is CASSQDRGGGPRDTQYF. CDR3 bases: TGTGCCAGCAGCCAAGATCGGGGGGGAGGGCCGCGGGATACGCAGTATTTT.

This clone appeared a few times. The gene calls are TRBV5-4 and TRBJ2-1; the match to TRBD2 covers 7 bases. With V trimmed by 1 base and J by 5 bases, 6 bases remained unmatched. The CDR3 has 15 residues. Germline lookup yields CDR1 SGHNT and CDR2 YYREEE (reference sequence). The CDR3 here is CASSLRLADHNEQFF. The DNA of the CDR3 is TGTGCCAGCAGCTTGCGGCTAGCGGACCACAATGAGCAGTTCTTC.

This rearrangement joins TRBV12-3 or TRBV12-4 to TRBJ1-2; 10 nucleotides align to TRBD1. This CDR3 has 13 residues. The V gene end was trimmed by 5 bases and the J gene end by 8 bases; junction bases not matched to a gene: 5. The CDR3 here is CASSEGQGRGYTF. CDR3 bases: TGTGCCAGCAGTGAGGGACAGGGGAGAGGCTACACCTTC.

The chain employs TRBV28 and TRBJ1-5; no definite D call. Germline CDR1 and CDR2: MDHEN and SYDVKM. The V gene lost 1 base and the J gene lost 0 bases, with 7 bases spanning the gap. The CDR3 is 15 residues long. The CDR3 bases are TGTGCCAGCAGTTTATCGCGAAATAGCAATCAGCCCCAGCATTTT. It specifies CASSLSRNSNQPQHF.

The DNA for the CDR3 is TGTGCCATCAGTGAGTCAGGCAGGGATGGCTACACCTTC. Protein product: CAISESGRDGYTF. The chain recombines TRBV10-3 with TRBJ1-2; tentative D call: TRBD1 (5 bases). CDR3 length: 13 amino acids. V lost 0 bases to trimming and J lost 6 bases, with 8 bases between them. Germline loops: CDR1 ENHRY, CDR2 SYGVKD.

The genes are TRBV3-1 (or the pseudogene TRBV3-2) and TRBJ2-1; TRBD2 matches at 9 bases. CDR3 length equals 14 residues. Germline CDR1 and CDR2: LGHDT and YNNKEL (reference sequence). Trimming removed 2 bases from V and 8 bases from J; junction bases left unmatched: 4. CDR3 residues: CASSQRREGHEQFF. CDR3 bases: TGTGCCAGCAGCCAACGGCGGGAGGGCCATGAGCAGTTCTTC.

This clone was observed a single time. Within the sample, other DNA sequences also encode this same CDR3. Here the CDR3 reads CASSRTGSTEAFF. CDR3 bases: TGTGCCAGCAGCCGCACGGGGAGCACTGAAGCTTTCTTT. The chain joins TRBV3-1 (or the pseudogene TRBV3-2) to TRBJ1-1; D gene unclear. The CDR3 runs to 13 residues. CDR1 is LGHDT, CDR2 YNNKEL, per germline (reference sequence). Trimming removed 4 bases from V and 4 bases from J, with 10 bases in between.

The chain links TRBV3-1 (or the pseudogene TRBV3-2) to TRBJ1-1; D gene unclear. This CDR3 contains 15 residues. Germline V gene lookup returns CDR1 LGHDT and CDR2 YNNKEL (reference sequence). V was clipped by 5 bases and J by 3 bases, with 16 bases between them. This CDR3 reads CASSDGYGWDTEAFF. CDR3 coding DNA: TGTGCCAGCAGCGACGGGTACGGGTGGGACACTGAAGCTTTCTTT.

V usage is TRBV7-2 and J usage is TRBJ2-1; D not resolved. This CDR3 contains 13 residues. Germline-derived CDR1 and CDR2 are SGHTA and FQGNSA. The V gene lost 4 bases and the J gene lost 10 bases, with 14 bases spanning the gap. CDR3 amino acids: CASSSTLEREQFF. As DNA, the CDR3 is TGTGCCAGCAGCTCCACCCTAGAACGGGAGCAGTTCTTC.

The chain has TRBV19 and TRBJ1-3, with TRBD1 as a possible D gene (6 bases). The germline V and J ends were trimmed by 5 bases and 0 bases, with 20 bases remaining between them. There are 18 residues in the CDR3. CDR1 is LNHDA and CDR2 is SQIVND in the germline V gene (reference sequence). The CDR3 region has the DNA TGTGCCAGTAGTCCCTTTGGACAGCTAATTGCCTCTGGAAACACCATATATTTT. This translates into CASSPFGQLIASGNTIYF.

J is TRBJ2-7 and V is TRBV11-2; perhaps TRBD1 as D (7 bases). Germline V gene data show CDR1 as SGHAT and CDR2 as FQNNGV. CDR3 length: 13 amino acids. V dropped 3 bases and J dropped 7 bases, with 13 bases sitting between them. This CDR3 reads CASSFQAGGEQYF. CDR3 DNA: TGTGCCAGCAGCTTCCAAGCAGGGGGGGAGCAGTACTTC.

This chain links TRBV19 with TRBJ1-2; D is perhaps TRBD1 (5 bases). The CDR3 has 14 amino acids. V was cut by 5 bases and J by 4 bases, with 14 bases left in between. Germline CDR1 and CDR2: LNHDA and SQIVND (reference sequence). The DNA for the CDR3 is TGTGCCAGTAGTGGCGGGACGGGGCCCTATGGCTACACCTTC. This translates into CASSGGTGPYGYTF.

The chain recombines TRBV7-2 with TRBJ2-7; 7 nucleotides agree with TRBD1. Looked up from germline, CDR1 is SGHTA and CDR2 is FQGNSA. Trimming cost V 5 bases and J 4 bases; bases outside gene matches: 5. The length of the CDR3 is 13 residues. The CDR3 protein is CASSGTGAYEQYF. The CDR3 bases are TGTGCCAGCAGCGGCACAGGGGCGTACGAGCAGTACTTC. Filled out from reference TRBV7-2 and TRBJ2-7, the complete variable domain reads GAGVSQSPSNKVTEKGKDVELRCDPISGHTALYWYRQSLGQGLEFLIYFQGNSAPDKSGLPSDRFSAERTGGSVSTLTIQRTQQEDSAVYLCASSGTGAYEQYFGPGTRLTVT.

The CDR3 DNA follows: TGTGCCAGCTGGACAGCGGGAGTTTTTGGCAATGAGCAGTTCTTC. Residues: CASWTAGVFGNEQFF. The gene calls are TRBV28 and TRBJ2-1, with 8 bases fitting TRBD2. V was pared by 8 bases and J by 6 bases, with 12 bases of the junction left unmatched. The CDR3 has 15 residues. The germline V gene has CDR1 MDHEN and CDR2 SYDVKM. Looking up the rest from reference TRBV28 and TRBJ2-1 gives the full variable domain: DVKVTQSSRYLVKRTGEKVFLECVQDMDHENMFWYRQDPGLGLRLIYFSYDVKMKEKGDIPEGYSVSREKKERFSLILESASTNQTSMYLCASWTAGVFGNEQFFGPGTRLTVL.

CDR3 amino acids: CAIKGDSTDTQYF. In nucleotides, the CDR3 is TGTGCCATCAAGGGGGACAGCACAGATACGCAGTATTTT. This sequence joins TRBV10-3 and TRBJ2-3, with D perhaps TRBD1 (6 bases). V dropped 7 bases and J dropped 0 bases, with 8 bases sitting between them. Germline CDR1 reads ENHRY; CDR2 reads SYGVKD. The CDR3 covers 13 residues.

The chain carries TRBV4-3 and TRBJ2-2; 7 bases match TRBD1. CDR3 length: 15 amino acids. V lost 1 base to trimming and J lost 6 bases; unmatched junction nucleotides: 5. The V gene's germline CDR1 is LGHNA and CDR2 YSLEER. The CDR3 bases are TGCGCCAGCAGCCAAGGAGCAGACAGGGCCGGGGAGCTGTTTTTT. It encodes CASSQGADRAGELFF.

CDR3 nucleotide sequence: TGTGCCAGCAGTTTGGCGTGGACCGGGACAGGCTCCTACGAGCAGTACTTC. This codes for CASSLAWTGTGSYEQYF. The chain joins TRBV27 to TRBJ2-7; 8 nucleotides agree with TRBD1. The CDR3 sequence is 17 residues long. Germline assignment: CDR1 MNHEY and CDR2 SMNVEV (reference sequence). Trimming at V came to 3 bases and at J to 0 bases, leaving 10 bases not matched to a gene.

The chain links TRBV5-5 to TRBJ1-1, with D possibly matching TRBD1 (5 bases). The V gene lost 0 bases and the J gene lost 3 bases, with 9 bases spanning the gap. There are 14 residues in the CDR3. The V gene's germline CDR1 is SGHKS and CDR2 YYEKEE (reference sequence). The CDR3, as DNA: TGTGCCAGCAGCTTGGAGGGCAGGGACACTGAAGCTTTCTTT. It encodes CASSLEGRDTEAFF.

This chain connects TRBV19 to TRBJ2-7; the D gene is possibly TRBD2 (6 bases). The CDR3 extends over 13 amino acids. Trimming left V 3 bases short and J 1 base short, with 7 bases between. Looked up from germline, CDR1 is LNHDA and CDR2 is SQIVND (reference sequence). In DNA, the CDR3 is TGTGCCAGTAGTATGACTAGGTCCTACGAGCAGTACTTC. Residues: CASSMTRSYEQYF.